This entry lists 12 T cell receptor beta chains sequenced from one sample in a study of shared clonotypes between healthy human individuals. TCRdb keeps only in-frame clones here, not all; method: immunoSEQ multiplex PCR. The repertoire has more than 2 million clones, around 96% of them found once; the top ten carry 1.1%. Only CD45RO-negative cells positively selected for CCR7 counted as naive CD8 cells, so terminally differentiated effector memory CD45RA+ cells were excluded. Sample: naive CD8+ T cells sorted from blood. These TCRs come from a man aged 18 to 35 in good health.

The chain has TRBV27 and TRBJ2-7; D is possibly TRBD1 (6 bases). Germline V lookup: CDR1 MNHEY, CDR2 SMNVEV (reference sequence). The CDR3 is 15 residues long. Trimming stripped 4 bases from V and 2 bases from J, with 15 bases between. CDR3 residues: CASSYSPTGTYEQYF. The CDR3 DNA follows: TGTGCCAGCAGTTACTCACCTACAGGGACCTACGAGCAGTACTTC.

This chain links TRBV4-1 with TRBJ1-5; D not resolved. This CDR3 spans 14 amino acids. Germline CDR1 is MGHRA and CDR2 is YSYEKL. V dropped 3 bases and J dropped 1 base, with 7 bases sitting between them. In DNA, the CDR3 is TGCGCCAGCAGCCAGGCCGACAGCAATCAGCCCCAGCATTTT. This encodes CASSQADSNQPQHF.

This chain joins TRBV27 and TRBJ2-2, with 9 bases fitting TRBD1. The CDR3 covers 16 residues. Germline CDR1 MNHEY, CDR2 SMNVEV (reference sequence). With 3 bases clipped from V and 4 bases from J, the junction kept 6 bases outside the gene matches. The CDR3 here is CASSLWDREPTGELFF. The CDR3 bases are TGTGCCAGCAGTTTGTGGGACAGGGAGCCCACCGGGGAGCTGTTTTTT.

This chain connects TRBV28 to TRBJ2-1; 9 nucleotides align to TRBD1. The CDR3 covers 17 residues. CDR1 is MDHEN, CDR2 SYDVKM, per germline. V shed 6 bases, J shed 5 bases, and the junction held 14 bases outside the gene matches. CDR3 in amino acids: CASRYSAGTGTDNEQFF. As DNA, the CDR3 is TGTGCCAGCAGATATTCTGCCGGGACAGGGACCGACAATGAGCAGTTCTTC.

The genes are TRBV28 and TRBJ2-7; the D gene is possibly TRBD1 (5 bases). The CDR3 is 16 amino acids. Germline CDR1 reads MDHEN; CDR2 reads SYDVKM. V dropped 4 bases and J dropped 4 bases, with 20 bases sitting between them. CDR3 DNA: TGTGCCAGCAGTTCTTTCAGGGAAACTGCGTCTTACGAGCAGTACTTC. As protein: CASSSFRETASYEQYF.

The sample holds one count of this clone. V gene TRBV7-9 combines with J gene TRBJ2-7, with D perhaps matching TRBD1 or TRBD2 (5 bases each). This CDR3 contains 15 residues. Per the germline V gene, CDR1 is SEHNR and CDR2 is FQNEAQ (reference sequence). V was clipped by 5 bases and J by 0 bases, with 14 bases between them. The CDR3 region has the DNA TGTGCCAGCAGCAATAACCGGGACGGCTCCTACGAGCAGTACTTC. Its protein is CASSNNRDGSYEQYF. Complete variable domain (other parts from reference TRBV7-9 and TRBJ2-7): DTGVSQNPRHKITKRGQNVTFRCDPISEHNRLYWYRQTLGQGPEFLTYFQNEAQLEKSRLLSDRFSAERPKGSFSTLEIQRTEQGDSAMYLCASSNNRDGSYEQYFGPGTRLTVT.

The CDR3 spells CASSLGEPAYEQYF. The CDR3 DNA reads as TGTGCCAGCAGTTTAGGGGAACCTGCCTACGAGCAGTACTTC. The chain employs TRBV28 and TRBJ2-7; D unclear. CDR1 and CDR2 from the germline V gene are MDHEN and SYDVKM. Trimming shortened V by 2 bases and J by 2 bases, and 10 bases separated the two germline ends. The CDR3 loop spans 14 amino acids.

As DNA, the CDR3 is TGTGCCAGCACCGGACTGAGTTTGGAGACCCAGTACTTC. Its protein product is CASTGLSLETQYF. The gene calls are TRBV7-2 and TRBJ2-5, with D perhaps matching TRBD2 (5 bases). With 7 bases removed from V and 5 bases from J, the gap between germline ends came to 14 bases. CDR3 length: 13 amino acids. CDR1 SGHTA and CDR2 FQGNSA come from the germline V gene.

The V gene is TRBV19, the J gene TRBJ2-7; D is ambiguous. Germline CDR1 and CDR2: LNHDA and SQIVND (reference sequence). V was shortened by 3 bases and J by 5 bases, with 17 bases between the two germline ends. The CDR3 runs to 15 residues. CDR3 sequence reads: CASSMSAGSKDEQYF. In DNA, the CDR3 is TGTGCCAGTAGTATGTCGGCAGGATCAAAAGACGAGCAGTACTTC.

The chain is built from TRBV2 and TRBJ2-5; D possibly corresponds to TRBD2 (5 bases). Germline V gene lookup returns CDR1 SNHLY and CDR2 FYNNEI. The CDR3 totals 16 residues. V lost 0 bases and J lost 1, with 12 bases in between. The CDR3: CASSEARDYPQETQYF. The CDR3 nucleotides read TGTGCCAGCAGTGAAGCAAGAGACTACCCCCAAGAGACCCAGTACTTC.

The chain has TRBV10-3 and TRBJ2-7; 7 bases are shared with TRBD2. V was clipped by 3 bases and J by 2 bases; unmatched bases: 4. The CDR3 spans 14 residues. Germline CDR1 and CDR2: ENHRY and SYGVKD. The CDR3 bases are TGTGCCATCAGTGAAGGCGGGACTACCTACGAGCAGTACTTC. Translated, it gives CAISEGGTTYEQYF.

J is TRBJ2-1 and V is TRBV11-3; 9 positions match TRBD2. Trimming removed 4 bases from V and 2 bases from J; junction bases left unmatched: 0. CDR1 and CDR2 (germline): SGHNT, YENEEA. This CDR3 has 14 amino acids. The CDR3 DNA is TGTGCCAGCAGCTCTAGCGGGGCCTACAATGAGCAGTTCTTC. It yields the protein CASSSSGAYNEQFF.